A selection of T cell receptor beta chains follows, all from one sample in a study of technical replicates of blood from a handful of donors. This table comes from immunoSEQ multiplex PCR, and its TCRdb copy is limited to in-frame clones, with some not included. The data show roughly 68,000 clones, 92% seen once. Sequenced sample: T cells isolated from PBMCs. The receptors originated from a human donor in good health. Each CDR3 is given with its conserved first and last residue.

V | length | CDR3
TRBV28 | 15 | CASRSSGGSSYEQYF
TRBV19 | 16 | CASSSGQAFSGNTIYF
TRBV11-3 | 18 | CASSQGSGGRLTPYEQYF
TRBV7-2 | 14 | CASSLLDMSYEQFF
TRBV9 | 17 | CASSVQKGFAGNYGYTF
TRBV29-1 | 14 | CSVAGHSSGNTIYF
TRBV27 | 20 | CASATSTEGGDEWAKNIQYF
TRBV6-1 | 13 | CASRGGLNEKLFF
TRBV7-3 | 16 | CASSSGLAGGSYEQYF
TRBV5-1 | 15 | CASSLEHRGNTEAFF
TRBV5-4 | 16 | CASSLGVGRPYYGYTF
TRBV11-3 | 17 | CASSLDGGPFFADEQFF
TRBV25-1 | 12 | CATRAGGETQYF
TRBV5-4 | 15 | CASSLNGGRTDTQYF
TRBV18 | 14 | CASSPRGLGQPQHF
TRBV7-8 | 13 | CASTTGSSYEQYF
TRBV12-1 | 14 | CASSLLRVHNEQFF
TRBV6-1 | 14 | CASSIRGGANVLTF
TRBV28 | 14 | CASSFGGSGNTIYF
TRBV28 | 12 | CASSLRGTEAFF
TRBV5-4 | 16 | CASSLGRASGANVLTF
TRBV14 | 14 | CASSRGQSQETQYF
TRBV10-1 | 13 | CASSAGFGTEAFF
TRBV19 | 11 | CASSIIETQYF
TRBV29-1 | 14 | CSVARRLAEETQYF
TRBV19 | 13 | CASSMGLPYEQYF
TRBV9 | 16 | CASSDPHRGQGYEQYF
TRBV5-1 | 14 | CASSLWTGQETQYF
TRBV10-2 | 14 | CASSESGGNQPQHF
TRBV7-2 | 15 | CASSLYTGFSYEQYF
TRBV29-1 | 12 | CSVQDGGREQYF
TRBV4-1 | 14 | CASSPKTGTETQYF
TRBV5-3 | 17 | CARSLKGKGWINYGYTF
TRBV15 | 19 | CATSPPLKDIFGGTDTQYF
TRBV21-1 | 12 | CASSCRSTEAFF
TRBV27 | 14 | CASSLRGYNQPQHF
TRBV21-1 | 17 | CASTRPFRGRGKETQYF
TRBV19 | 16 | CASSIGTGLAKNIQYF
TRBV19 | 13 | CASSSLGENTQYF
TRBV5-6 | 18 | CASSLRGLAGGYGDTQYF
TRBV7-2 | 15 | CASSADVRQGYEQYF
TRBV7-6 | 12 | CASSADRYEQYF
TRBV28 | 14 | CASSSWTGRTEAFF
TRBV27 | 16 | CASSLLAGSVSYEQYF
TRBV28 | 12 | CSHREKSYEQYF
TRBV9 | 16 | CASSVVAGEISYEQYF
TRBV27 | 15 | CASARDRGVTDTQYF
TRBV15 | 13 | CATSRSYRTEAFF
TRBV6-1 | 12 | CASSEVLNEQFF
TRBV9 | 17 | CASSVNRDRGDTGELFF